This T cell receptor beta chain was retrieved from a study of identical twins. Healthy Caucasians alone served as donors. The V and J ends lost 7 bases and 1 base respectively, with 12 bases between them. The CDR3 covers 13 residues. Germline CDR1 SGHRS, CDR2 YFSETQ. Notes on the study in general: High-abundance cord blood beta clonotypes had fewer insertions; memory repertoires showed none. Among out-of-frame alpha sequences shared by twins, low generation probability occurred in excess.

Each CDR3 protein gets one entry after TCRdb re-called the 5' RACE reads with MiXCR. The sample lists around 240,000 distinct CDR3 sequences; about 10% were seen once. As concerns this clonotype: Its antigen is as yet unknown.

Material: memory T cells sorted from blood. The receptor was derived from a man aged 45 to 65 in good health. This chain links TRBV5-1 with TRBJ2-7; the D gene is possibly TRBD2 (6 bases). The CDR3 here is CASRGTFSYEQYF. The CDR3 region has the DNA TGCGCCAGCCGAGGGACTTTTTCCTACGAGCAGTACTTC.